This record concerns one TCR beta chain sequence. In its sample, this clonotype was seen a few times. The specificity of this receptor is unknown. Per-base qualities were not stored, and no clone one base away is much larger. The data belong to a study of blood T cells in healthy people across ages (dated by TCRdb to between 2015 and 2016). General notes on the study: In model experiments, template switching captured about one uniquely barcoded TCR beta cDNA molecule for every two T cells. To avoid experimental bias, donors of different ages were spread randomly across the sequencing lanes. Using deep sequencing normalized with unique cDNA molecular identifiers, the study measured how TCR beta repertoire diversity changes with age. Two additional independent replicas of 1 million unique cDNA reads from the same blood draw were analyzed for two donors (one aged 18 to 30 and one aged 80 or older). Four age groups were formed from the donors: young (average roughly 15 years), middle-aged (roughly 38), aged (under 70) and long-lived (roughly 88). What the authors observed across the whole study: Observed TCR beta diversity correlated strongly with the percentage of naive T cells measured by flow cytometry. Estimates of total diversity from one million sequenced T cells were regarded as lower bounds and underestimates. As age increased, observed TCR beta diversity per million T cells dropped in a roughly linear way, and a significant reduction was already evident by age around 41. Conclusive comparison of naive and antigen-experienced compartments was prevented by the profiling of bulk unsorted PBMCs. Because the CMV infection status of the donors was unknown, age-related changes in expanded clonotypes may potentially have been confounded. Compared with the aged group, more naive CD4+ T cells, fewer expanded clones and increased TCR diversity were shown by the long-lived group, suggesting age selection.

Donors were 39 systemically healthy Caucasian individuals from Russia aged roughly 6 to 90 years. Approximately 11 milliliters of peripheral blood were drawn from each donor into EDTA-treated Vacutainer tubes. Ficoll-Paque density-gradient centrifugation was used to isolate PBMCs, with at least 7 million per sample. Total RNA, at least 6 micrograms per sample, was extracted from PBMCs with Trizol reagent. Naive CD45RAhigh/CD27high T cell percentages were measured by flow cytometry on a PBMC aliquot from every donor. The germline V gene (reference sequence) provides CDR1 DFQATT and CDR2 SNEGSKA. Reading from cysteine to phenylalanine, the CDR3 counts 13 amino acids. Only CDR3 DNA is held: 39 bases, read in frame from base 1. Trimming leaves V shorter by 4 bases and J shorter by 3 bases, with the junction holding 6 bases beyond the gene matches. The library relied on 5' RACE. Sequenced on an Illumina HiSeq 2500. A second about 7 to 12 cycle PCR used a sample-barcoded 5' primer and a J-beta primer mix. A template-switch 5' adaptor carrying 12 random nucleotides introduced a unique molecular identifier onto each TCR beta cDNA molecule. Each sample yielded at least 2.5 million CDR3-containing paired-end reads. The Mint cDNA synthesis kit, primed by a TRBC-specific oligonucleotide, was used to synthesize first-strand cDNA from all RNA. Following uracil-DNA glycosylase treatment, a first 18-cycle PCR with universal primers M1SS and BC2_uni_R was performed on all cDNA. In the paper's pipeline: Each sample was normalized by randomly selecting 1 million high-quality reads, each carrying a distinct molecular identifier. Reads with shared molecular identifiers were discarded instead of being binned into consensus sequences. MiTCR, set to a Q25 quality threshold and the strictest error-elimination algorithm, was used for CDR3 identification, clonotype clustering and error correction. A nonparametric unseen species model using Euler transformation provided a lower-bound estimate of total TCR beta diversity. In TCRdb, the public reads were trimmed at Q25 with fastp and aligned with MiXCR, with productive beta chains retained. Identical CDR3 proteins give one entry, which carries the most common genes and DNA. TCRdb, not the original authors, processed these V and J calls. Recorded for this sample are approximately 1.5 million distinct CDR3 sequences; approximately 42% of them occurred a single time. Of the sample, around 4% is held by the ten largest clones.

The chain is encoded by TRBV20-1 joined to TRBJ2-7, and TRBD2 matches 7 of the central bases. The receptor was derived from a woman between 18 and 29 years old in good health. Source material: blood. The CDR3 corresponds to CSANGREFYEQYF. DNA sequence: TGCAGTGCTAACGGGCGGGAGTTCTACGAGCAGTACTTC.